This T cell receptor beta chain was recorded in a study of post-analysis software for immune sequencing data. Overall study: Relapsing-remitting, secondary progressive and progressive-relapsing multiple sclerosis were all included among the disease courses. The study's findings and limits: Compared with controls, patients showed significantly lower normalized Chao1 diversity. Analysis by F measure revealed that same-batch samples clustered strongly together.

Worth noting for this clonotype: The target antigen is unknown.

The library was made from cDNA and included unique molecular identifiers. TCRdb re-called the PCR reads with MiXCR, one entry per CDR3 protein. The data contain hundreds of thousands of distinct CDR3 sequences, about 27% of them seen just once; the ten biggest clones take up around 0.56%. The sequencing input was blood. This receptor was identified in a girl between 5 and 17 years old with multiple sclerosis.

The CDR3 region is CASGPGYEQFF. CDR3 nucleotide sequence: TGTGCTAGTGGCCCTGGGTATGAGCAGTTCTTC. The V and J genes are TRBV12-5 and TRBJ2-1, with unresolved D. This CDR3 contains 11 residues. Between the trimmed V and J ends, which lost 6 bases and 8 bases, there was a span of 8 bases. The germline V gene has CDR1 LGHNT and CDR2 FRNRAP.